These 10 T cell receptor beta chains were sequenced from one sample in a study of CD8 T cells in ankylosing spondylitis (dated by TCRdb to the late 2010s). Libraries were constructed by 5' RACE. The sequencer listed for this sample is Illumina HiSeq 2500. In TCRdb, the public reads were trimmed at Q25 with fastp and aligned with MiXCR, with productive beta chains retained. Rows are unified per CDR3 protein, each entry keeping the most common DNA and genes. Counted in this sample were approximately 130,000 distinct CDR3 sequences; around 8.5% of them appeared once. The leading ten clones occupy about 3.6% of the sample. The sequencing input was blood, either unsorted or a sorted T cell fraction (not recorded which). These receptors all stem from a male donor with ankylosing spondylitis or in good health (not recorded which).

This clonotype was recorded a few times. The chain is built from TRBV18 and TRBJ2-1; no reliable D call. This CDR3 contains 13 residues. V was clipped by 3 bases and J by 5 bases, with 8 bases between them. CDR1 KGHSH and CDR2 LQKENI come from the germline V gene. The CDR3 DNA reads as TGTGCCAGCTCACCGGTGGTCAACAATGAGCAGTTCTTC. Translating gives CASSPVVNNEQFF. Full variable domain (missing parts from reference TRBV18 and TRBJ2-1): NAGVMQNPRHLVRRRGQEARLRCSPMKGHSHVYWYRQLPEEGLKFMVYLQKENIIDESGMPKERFSAEFPKEGPSILRIQQVVRGDSAAYFCASSPVVNNEQFFGPGTRLTVL.

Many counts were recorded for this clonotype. The CDR3 region has the DNA TGTGCCACCAGCAGAGATTCCACAGGGTCAGGGGAGACCCAGTACTTC. Its translation: CATSRDSTGSGETQYF. The genes are TRBV15 and TRBJ2-5; D is possibly TRBD1 (6 bases). This CDR3 contains 16 residues. Germline CDR1 is LNHNV and CDR2 is YYDKDF (reference sequence). The germline V and J ends were trimmed by 0 bases and 5 bases, with 16 bases remaining between them.

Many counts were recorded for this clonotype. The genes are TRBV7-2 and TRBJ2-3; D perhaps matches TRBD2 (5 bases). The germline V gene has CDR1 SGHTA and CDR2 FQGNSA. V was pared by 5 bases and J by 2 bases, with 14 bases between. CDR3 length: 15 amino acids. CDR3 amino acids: CASSRPNRDTDTQYF. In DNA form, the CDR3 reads TGTGCCAGCAGCCGACCGAATCGGGACACAGATACGCAGTATTTT.

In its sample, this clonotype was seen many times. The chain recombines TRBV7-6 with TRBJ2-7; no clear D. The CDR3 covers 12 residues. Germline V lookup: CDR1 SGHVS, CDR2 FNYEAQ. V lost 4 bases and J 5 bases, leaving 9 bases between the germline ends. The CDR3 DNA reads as TGTGCCAGCAGCTATCATGGTGACGAGCAGTACTTC. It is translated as CASSYHGDEQYF. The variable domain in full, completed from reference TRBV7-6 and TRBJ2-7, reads GAGVSQSPRYKVTKRGQDVALRCDPISGHVSLYWYRQALGQGPEFLTYFNYEAQQDKSGLPNDRFSAERPEGSISTLTIQRTEQRDSAMYRCASSYHGDEQYFGPGTRLTVT.

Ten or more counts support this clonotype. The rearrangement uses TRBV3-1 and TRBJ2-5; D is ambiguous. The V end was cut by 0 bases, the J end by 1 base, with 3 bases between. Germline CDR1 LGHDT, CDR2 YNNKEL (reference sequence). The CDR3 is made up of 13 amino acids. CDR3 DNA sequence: TGTGCCAGCAGCCAAGAACGCCAAGAGACCCAGTACTTC. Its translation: CASSQERQETQYF.

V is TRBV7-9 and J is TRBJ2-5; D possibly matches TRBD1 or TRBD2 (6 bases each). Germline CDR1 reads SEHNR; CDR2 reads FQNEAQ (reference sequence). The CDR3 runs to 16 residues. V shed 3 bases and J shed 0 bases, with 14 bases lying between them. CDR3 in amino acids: CASSFMWGADQETQYF. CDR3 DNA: TGTGCCAGCAGCTTTATGTGGGGGGCGGACCAAGAGACCCAGTACTTC.

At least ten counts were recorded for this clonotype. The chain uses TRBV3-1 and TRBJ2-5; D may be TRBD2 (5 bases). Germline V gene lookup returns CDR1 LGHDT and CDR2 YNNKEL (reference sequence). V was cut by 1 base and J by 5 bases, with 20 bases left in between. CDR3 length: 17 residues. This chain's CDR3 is CASSQGRRGGRRETQYF. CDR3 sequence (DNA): TGTGCCAGCAGCCAAGGGCGTAGAGGAGGACGAAGGGAGACCCAGTACTTC.

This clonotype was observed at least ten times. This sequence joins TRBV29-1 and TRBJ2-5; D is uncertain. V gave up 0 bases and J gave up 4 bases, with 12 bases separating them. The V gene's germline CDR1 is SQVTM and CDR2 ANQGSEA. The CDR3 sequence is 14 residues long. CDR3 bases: TGCAGCGTTGAAGATCTAGTAGTGGGAGAGACCCAGTACTTC. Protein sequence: CSVEDLVVGETQYF.

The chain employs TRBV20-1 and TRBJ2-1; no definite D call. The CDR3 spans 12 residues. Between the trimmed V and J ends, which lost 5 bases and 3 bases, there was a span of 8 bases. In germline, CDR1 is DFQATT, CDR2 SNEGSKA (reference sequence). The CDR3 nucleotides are TGCAGTGCTGTTAGGGTCTACAATGAGCAGTTCTTC. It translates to CSAVRVYNEQFF.

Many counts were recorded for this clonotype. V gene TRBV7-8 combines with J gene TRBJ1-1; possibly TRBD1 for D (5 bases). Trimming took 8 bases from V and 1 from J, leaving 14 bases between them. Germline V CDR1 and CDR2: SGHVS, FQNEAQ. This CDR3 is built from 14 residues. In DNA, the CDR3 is TGTGCCAGCCTATCGGGACTGAGGAACACTGAAGCTTTCTTT. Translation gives CASLSGLRNTEAFF.